This T cell receptor (beta chain) was sequenced in a study of blood T cell repertoires in COVID-19. Study details: Acute and convalescent COVID-19 samples came from the United States, Italy and Spain.

TCRdb's table, derived via immunoSEQ multiplex PCR, lists solely in-frame clones and lacks some. The table has about 200,000 clones, more than 75% seen once. This CDR3 has 13 amino acids. V lost 3 bases and J lost 3, with 11 bases in between. The germline V gene encodes CDR1 GTSNPN and CDR2 SVGIG (reference sequence). V usage is TRBV30 and J usage is TRBJ1-2, with D perhaps TRBD1 (6 bases). Sequencing was carried out using peripheral blood. The source of this sequence is a woman between 65 and 79 years old with COVID-19, enrolled during active disease. CDR3 amino acids: CAWRRQEYYGYTF. The CDR3 nucleotides read TGTGCCTGGAGACGACAGGAATACTATGGCTACACCTTC.